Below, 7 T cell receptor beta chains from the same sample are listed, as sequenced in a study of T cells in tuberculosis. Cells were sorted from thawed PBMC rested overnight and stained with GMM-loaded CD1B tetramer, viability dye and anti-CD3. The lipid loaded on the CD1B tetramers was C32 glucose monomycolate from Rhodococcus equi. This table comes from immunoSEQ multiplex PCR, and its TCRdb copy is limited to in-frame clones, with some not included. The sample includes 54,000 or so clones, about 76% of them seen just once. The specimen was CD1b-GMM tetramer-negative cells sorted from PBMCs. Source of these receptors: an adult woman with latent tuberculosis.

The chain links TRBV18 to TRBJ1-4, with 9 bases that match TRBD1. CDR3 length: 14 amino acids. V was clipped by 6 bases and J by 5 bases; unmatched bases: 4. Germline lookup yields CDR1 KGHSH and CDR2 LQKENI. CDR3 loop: CASSRGTGNEKLFF. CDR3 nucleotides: TGTGCCAGCTCGCGCGGGACAGGGAATGAAAAACTGTTTTTT.

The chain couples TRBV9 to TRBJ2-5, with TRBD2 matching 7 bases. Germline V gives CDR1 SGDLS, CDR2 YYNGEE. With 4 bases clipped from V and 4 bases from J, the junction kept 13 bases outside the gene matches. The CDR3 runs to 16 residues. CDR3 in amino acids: CASSPGGPRWGETQYF. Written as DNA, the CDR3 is TGTGCCAGCAGCCCGGGGGGACCCCGGTGGGGAGAGACCCAGTACTTC.

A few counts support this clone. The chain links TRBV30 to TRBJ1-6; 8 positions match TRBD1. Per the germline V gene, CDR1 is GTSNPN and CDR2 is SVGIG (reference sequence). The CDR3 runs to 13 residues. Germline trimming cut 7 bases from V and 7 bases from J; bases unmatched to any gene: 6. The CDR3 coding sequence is TGTGCCTCAGACAGGGGACAAAATTCACCCCTCCACTTT. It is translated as CASDRGQNSPLHF.

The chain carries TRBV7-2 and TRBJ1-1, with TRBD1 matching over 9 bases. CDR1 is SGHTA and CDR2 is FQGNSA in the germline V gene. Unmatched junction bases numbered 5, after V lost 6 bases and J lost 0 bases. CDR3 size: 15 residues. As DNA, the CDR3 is TGTGCCAGCAGTTCACAGGGGGCGATGAACACTGAAGCTTTCTTT. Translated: CASSSQGAMNTEAFF.

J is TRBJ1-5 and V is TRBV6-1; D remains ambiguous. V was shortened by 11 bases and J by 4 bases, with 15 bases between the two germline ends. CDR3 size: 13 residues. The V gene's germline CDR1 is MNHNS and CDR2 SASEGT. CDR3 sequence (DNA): TGTGCCTCACGTCCCAGGACTAATCAGCCCCAGCATTTT. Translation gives CASRPRTNQPQHF.

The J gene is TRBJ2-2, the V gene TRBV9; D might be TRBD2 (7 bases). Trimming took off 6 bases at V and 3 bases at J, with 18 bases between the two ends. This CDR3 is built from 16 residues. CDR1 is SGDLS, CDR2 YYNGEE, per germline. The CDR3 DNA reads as TGTGCCAGCAACAGGTGGGGGGGCGAGGACACCGGGGAGCTGTTTTTT. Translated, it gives CASNRWGGEDTGELFF.

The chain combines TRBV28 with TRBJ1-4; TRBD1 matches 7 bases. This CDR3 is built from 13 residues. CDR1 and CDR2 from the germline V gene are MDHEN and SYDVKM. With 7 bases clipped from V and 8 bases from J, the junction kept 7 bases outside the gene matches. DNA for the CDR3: TGTGCCAGCACCAGACAGGGAGGCGAAAAACTGTTTTTT. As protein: CASTRQGGEKLFF. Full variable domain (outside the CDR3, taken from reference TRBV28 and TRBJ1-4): DVKVTQSSRYLVKRTGEKVFLECVQDMDHENMFWYRQDPGLGLRLIYFSYDVKMKEKGDIPEGYSVSREKKERFSLILESASTNQTSMYLCASTRQGGEKLFFGSGTQLSVL.